The 3 T cell receptor beta chains below all came from one sample that was sequenced in a study of blood T cell repertoires in COVID-19 (dated by TCRdb to about 2020). Preparation of the library involved the immunoSEQ multiplex PCR assay. TCRdb re-hosts the immuneACCESS table, in-frame sequences only. Its copies lack some clones; in the studies checked, an unresolved V gene accounts for under half of them, and the cause for the rest is not known. The sample table contains some 25,000 clones; only one count was recorded for 85% to 90% of them. The ten largest make up 6.5% to 8% of the sample. Sequencing was performed on peripheral blood. Receptor source: a human donor in a cohort sampled during active COVID-19.

The chain carries TRBV6-5 and TRBJ2-1; TRBD2 aligns across 9 bases. Per germline, CDR1 MNHEY and CDR2 SVGAGI. Trimming at V came to 0 bases and at J to 7 bases, leaving 4 bases not matched to a gene. The CDR3 has 15 amino acids. Here the CDR3 reads CASSYSRAGGNEQFF. The CDR3 nucleotides read TGTGCCAGCAGTTACTCGAGGGCGGGGGGGAATGAGCAGTTCTTC.

The chain recombines TRBV19 with TRBJ2-7, with 7 bases that match TRBD2. This CDR3 region has 15 residues. Germline CDR1 LNHDA, CDR2 SQIVND (reference sequence). J gave up 1 base and V 4 bases, and 7 bases lay outside the gene matches. CDR3 nucleotide sequence: TGTGCCAGTAGTAGAGGGAGGGACTTATCCTACGAGCAGTACTTC. The encoded protein is CASSRGRDLSYEQYF.

In nucleotides, the CDR3 is TGTGCCAGCAGCCTGGGACTAGCGGACTCTGGGGCCAACGTCCTGACTTTC. Translating it yields CASSLGLADSGANVLTF. The gene calls are TRBV7-2 and TRBJ2-6; 11 bases line up with TRBD2. With 5 bases clipped from V and 0 bases from J, the junction kept 3 bases outside the gene matches. CDR1 SGHTA and CDR2 FQGNSA come from the germline V gene. This CDR3 region has 17 residues.